Listed here are 5 T cell receptor beta chains from one sample, sequenced in a study of CD4 T cells in relation to SARS-CoV-2 and coronaviruses. Measured with immunoSEQ multiplex PCR; TCRdb has only the in-frame clones, and not every one. The sample includes some 21,000 clones, around 80% of them seen just once. Which antigens these TCRs recognize remains unknown. Before the COVID-19 pandemic, during about 2010-2018, CD4+ T cells were taken from unexposed donors. The cells were cultured for less than twelve days before CD4+ T cells were isolated. Sequenced sample: CD4+ T cells from PBMCs, cultured in vitro. These receptors were taken from a human donor in good health.

The chain has TRBV9 and TRBJ2-7, with TRBD2 matching 7 bases. Germline CDR1 is SGDLS and CDR2 is YYNGEE. The CDR3 is 13 amino acids. The V and J ends lost 0 bases and 6 bases, in that order; junction bases with no gene match: 3. The chain's CDR3 is CASSVVPGGEQYF. Here the CDR3 DNA reads TGTGCCAGCAGCGTAGTCCCGGGGGGCGAGCAGTACTTC.

The chain is built from TRBV7-9 and TRBJ2-7; 7 nucleotides align to TRBD1. V lost 5 bases, J lost 1 base, and 8 bases stayed unmatched. CDR3 length: 15 residues. Per the germline V gene, CDR1 is SEHNR and CDR2 is FQNEAQ (reference sequence). As DNA, the CDR3 is TGTGCCAGCAGCCCTCCGGCAGGGGGATCCTACGAGCAGTACTTC. Protein: CASSPPAGGSYEQYF.

The V gene is TRBV10-3, the J gene TRBJ1-1, with 7 bases that match TRBD1. V was pared by 9 bases and J by 0 bases, with 10 bases of the junction left unmatched. The V gene's germline CDR1 is ENHRY and CDR2 SYGVKD. This CDR3 is built from 15 residues. CDR3 residues: CAISLGTALNTEAFF. CDR3 DNA sequence: TGTGCCATATCCCTTGGGACAGCGTTGAACACTGAAGCTTTCTTT.

This clone occurred once. The chain carries TRBV5-8 and TRBJ2-7, with 8 nucleotides matching TRBD2. The length of the CDR3 is 17 residues. The germline V gene encodes CDR1 SGHTS and CDR2 YDEGEE. The J segment lost 0 bases and the V segment lost 3 bases, leaving 11 bases of the junction unmatched. The CDR3 loop is CASSSREGIANSYEQYF. DNA of the CDR3: TGTGCCAGCAGCTCCCGGGAGGGTATAGCCAACTCCTACGAGCAGTACTTC.

CDR3 sequence reads: CASSPGLAGATEQYF. For the CDR3, the DNA is TGCGCCAGCAGCCCGGGACTAGCGGGAGCAACGGAGCAGTACTTC. The chain couples TRBV10-1 to TRBJ2-7; 14 bases map to TRBD2. The CDR3 spans 15 residues. The J segment lost 7 bases and the V segment lost 6 bases, leaving 8 bases of the junction unmatched. Germline assignment: CDR1 WNHNN and CDR2 SYGVQD (reference sequence).